This TCR beta chain is from a study of beta chain features in type 1 diabetes. Study-wide background: The patients were much like the healthy donors in age, gender and cell yields.

Sorting that relied on CD45RO/CCR7/CD25/CD127/CD95/CD27 yielded CD4+ naive, central memory, regulatory and stem cell-like memory cells. Of the isolated RNA, all was reverse transcribed, and so the sequenced material was expressed TCRB transcripts. Here immunoSEQ multiplex PCR was the method, and the copy in TCRdb shows in-frame clones only, minus some. The data contain under 950,000 clones, 15% to 20% of them singletons. Broader study findings: People with Type 1 diabetes carried modestly yet significantly shorter TCRB CDR3s in all four CD4+ subsets. For type 1 diabetes patients, VDJ junctions showed fewer insertions and more deletions.

This clone has more than one count but fewer than ten. Its antigen is as yet unknown. The ends were cut back, 1 base at V and 0 bases at J, with 10 bases in the middle. This CDR3 has 17 residues. The germline gives CDR1 LGHNA, CDR2 YSLEER. Material: naive CD4+ T cells from blood. The chain links TRBV4-3 to TRBJ1-6; no reliable D call. The origin of this receptor is a woman in her late teens or twenties in good health. The CDR3 DNA reads as TGCGCCAGCAGCCAAGTCCGCCCTGGCTCCTATAATTCACCCCTCCACTTT. Protein sequence: CASSQVRPGSYNSPLHF.